The source of this T cell receptor (beta chain) is a study of OX40 agonist ivuxolimab in advanced cancers. Study conclusions and caveats: Blood T cells, both CD4+ and CD8+, expanded clonally by week 6 at 0.1 to 3.0 mg/kg.

In the case of this clone: Its antigen is still unknown.

The CDR3 runs to 15 residues. J gave up 2 bases and V 8 bases, and 10 bases lay outside the gene matches. Sequencing used immunoSEQ multiplex PCR; TCRdb keeps in-frame clones, though not all of them. The table has roughly 49,000 clones, around nine tenths seen once. The chain joins TRBV23-1 to TRBJ2-7, with TRBD1 identical over 9 bases. TRBV23-1 is noted as an ORF with a role that remains uncertain. This sample comprised CD4+ or CD8+ T cells sorted from blood, obtained in a trial of the OX40 agonist ivuxolimab. The TCR originated in an adult with an advanced solid tumor such as melanoma, head and neck, liver or kidney cancer. The chain's CDR3 is CASRTRDRVTYEQYF. The CDR3 nucleotides read TGCGCCAGCCGTACCCGGGACAGGGTCACCTACGAGCAGTACTTC.